The entry below gives a single TCR beta chain sequence along with its context. The antigen is unknown. Healthy Caucasians supplied all donations. The data stem from a study of identical twins. Study-wide findings and caveats: Within monozygotic twins, out-of-frame TCR alpha sharing was underestimated by the models. The analysis was cross-sectional rather than longitudinal within donors.

This CDR3 has 13 residues. V was clipped by 5 bases and J by 5 bases, with 12 bases between them. Germline V lookup: CDR1 SEHNR, CDR2 FQNEAQ (reference sequence). TCRdb fed the 5' RACE reads into MiXCR, producing one record per CDR3 protein. The table lists 690,000 or so distinct CDR3 sequences, less than 10% of them singletons, with 0.75% to 1% in the top ten. The sample also formed part of further work on yellow fever vaccine responses in identical twins. That study reports: Twins' vaccine T cell response reportedly gave the appearance of partial convergence and partial personalization.

The clonotype originates from a young woman in good health. Sequencing was carried out using PBMCs. The chain joins TRBV7-9 to TRBJ1-1; D gene uncertain. The CDR3 protein is CASSQMKSTEAFF. For the CDR3, the DNA is TGTGCCAGCAGCCAAATGAAGAGTACTGAAGCTTTCTTT. The whole variable domain, remainder taken from reference TRBV7-9 and TRBJ1-1, is DTGVSQNPRHKITKRGQNVTFRCDPISEHNRLYWYRQTLGQGPEFLTYFQNEAQLEKSRLLSDRFSAERPKGSFSTLEIQRTEQGDSAMYLCASSQMKSTEAFFGQGTRLTVV.